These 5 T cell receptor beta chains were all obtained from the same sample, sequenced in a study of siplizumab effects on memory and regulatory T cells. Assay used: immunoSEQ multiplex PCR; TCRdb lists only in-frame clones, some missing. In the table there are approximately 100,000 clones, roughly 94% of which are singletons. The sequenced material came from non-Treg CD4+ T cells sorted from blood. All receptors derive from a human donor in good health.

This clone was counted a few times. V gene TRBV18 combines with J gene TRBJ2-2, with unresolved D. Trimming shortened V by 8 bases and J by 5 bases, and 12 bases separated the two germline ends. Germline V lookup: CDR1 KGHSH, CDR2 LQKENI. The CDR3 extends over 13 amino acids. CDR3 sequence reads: CASNSLGTGELFF. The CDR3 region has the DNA TGTGCCAGCAACAGTCTGGGGACCGGGGAGCTGTTTTTT. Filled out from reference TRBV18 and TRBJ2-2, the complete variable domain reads NAGVMQNPRHLVRRRGQEARLRCSPMKGHSHVYWYRQLPEEGLKFMVYLQKENIIDESGMPKERFSAEFPKEGPSILRIQQVVRGDSAAYFCASNSLGTGELFFGEGSRLTVL.

DNA for the CDR3: TGTGCCTGGAGGCCTTGGTCTAACACAGATACGCAGTATTTT. The encoded protein is CAWRPWSNTDTQYF. The chain is built from TRBV30 and TRBJ2-3; no firm D call. Between the trimmed V and J ends, which lost 3 bases and 2 bases, there was a span of 12 bases. CDR3 length: 14 amino acids. Per germline, CDR1 GTSNPN and CDR2 SVGIG (reference sequence).

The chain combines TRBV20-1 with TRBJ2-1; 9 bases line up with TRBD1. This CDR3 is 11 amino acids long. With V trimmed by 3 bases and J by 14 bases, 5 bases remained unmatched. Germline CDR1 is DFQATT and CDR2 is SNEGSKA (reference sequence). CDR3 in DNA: TGCAGTGCTAGTTCCGGGACAGGGAAGTTCTTC. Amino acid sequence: CSASSGTGKFF.

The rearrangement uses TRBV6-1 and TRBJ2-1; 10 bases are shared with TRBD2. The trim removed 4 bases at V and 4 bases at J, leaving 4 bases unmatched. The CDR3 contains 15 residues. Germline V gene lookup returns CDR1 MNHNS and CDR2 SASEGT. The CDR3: CASSVGLAEYNEQFF. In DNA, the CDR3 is TGTGCCAGCAGTGTTGGACTAGCGGAGTACAATGAGCAGTTCTTC.

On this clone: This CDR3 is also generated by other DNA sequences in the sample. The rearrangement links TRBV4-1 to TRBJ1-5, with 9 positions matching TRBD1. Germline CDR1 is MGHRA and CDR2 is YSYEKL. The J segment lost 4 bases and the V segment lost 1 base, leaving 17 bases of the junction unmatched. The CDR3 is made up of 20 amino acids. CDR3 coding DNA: TGCGCCAGCAGCCAAGTCCGAGGGACAGGGCGGGCGGCCGGAAATCAGCCCCAGCATTTT. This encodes CASSQVRGTGRAAGNQPQHF.